This T cell receptor beta chain was identified during a study of blood T cells in healthy people across ages. Study-level findings and limits: Diversity estimates from one million T cells were considered underestimates.

This CDR3 region has 18 residues. Trimming removed 2 bases from V and 4 bases from J, with 23 bases in between. Germline CDR1 reads SGHDN; CDR2 reads FVKESK. A word on this clonotype: Antigen specificity is unknown.

A sample-barcoded 5' primer and a J-beta primer mix were used in a second PCR of roughly 6 to 11 cycles. Researchers report that a template-switch adaptor with 12 random nucleotides tagged each cDNA molecule. TCRdb independently ran MiXCR on the 5' RACE reads; one entry per CDR3 protein. The table includes more than 900,000 distinct CDR3 sequences, around 27% detected once. Healthy Caucasian individuals from Russia aged about 6 to 90 served as donors. This sample also belongs to another study, concerning T cells of mothers and their children. From that paper: Whatever RNA was extracted went entirely into cDNA synthesis, at roughly 1.5 ug per 15 ul.

The sequence was collected from a girl aged 2 to 9 in good health. The genes are TRBV14 and TRBJ1-2, with a weak D call TRBD1 (6 bases). Sequenced sample: blood. The CDR3 nucleotides are TGTGCCAGCAGCCAAACCTCCGGATCGGACAGCAGCTTCTATGGCTACACCTTC. This translates into CASSQTSGSDSSFYGYTF.